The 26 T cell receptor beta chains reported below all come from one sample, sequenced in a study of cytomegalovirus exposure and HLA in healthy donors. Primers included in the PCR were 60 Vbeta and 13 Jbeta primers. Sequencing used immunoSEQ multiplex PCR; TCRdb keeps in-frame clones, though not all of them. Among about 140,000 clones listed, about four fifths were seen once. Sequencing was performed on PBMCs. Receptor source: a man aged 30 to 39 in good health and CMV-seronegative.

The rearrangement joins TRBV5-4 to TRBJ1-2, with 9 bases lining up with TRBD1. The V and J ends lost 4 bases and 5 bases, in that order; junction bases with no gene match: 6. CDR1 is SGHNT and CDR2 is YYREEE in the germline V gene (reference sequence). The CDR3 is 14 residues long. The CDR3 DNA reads TGTGCCAGCAGCATCGGGACAGGGACTTATGGCTACACCTTC. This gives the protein CASSIGTGTYGYTF.

The CDR3: CASSPPTLGNTEAFF. CDR3 in DNA: TGTGCCAGCAGTCCCCCGACATTGGGGAACACTGAAGCTTTCTTT. This chain connects TRBV28 to TRBJ1-1; D remains unclear. The V gene's germline CDR1 is MDHEN and CDR2 SYDVKM. Trimming cost V 5 bases and J 1 base, with 14 bases left between them. CDR3 length equals 15 residues.

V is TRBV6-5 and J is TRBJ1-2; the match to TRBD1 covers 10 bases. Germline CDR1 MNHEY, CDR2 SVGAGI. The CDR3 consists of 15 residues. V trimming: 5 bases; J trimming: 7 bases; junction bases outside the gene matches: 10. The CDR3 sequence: CASSLLTGGGPGYTF. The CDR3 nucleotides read TGTGCCAGCAGTCTCCTGACAGGGGGCGGACCTGGCTACACCTTC.

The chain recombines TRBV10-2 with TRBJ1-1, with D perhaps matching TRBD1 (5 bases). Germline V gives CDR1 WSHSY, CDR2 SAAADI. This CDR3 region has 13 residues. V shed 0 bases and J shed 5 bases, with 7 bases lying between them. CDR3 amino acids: CASSESSGTEAFF. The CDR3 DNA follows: TGCGCCAGCAGTGAGTCTTCAGGGACTGAAGCTTTCTTT.

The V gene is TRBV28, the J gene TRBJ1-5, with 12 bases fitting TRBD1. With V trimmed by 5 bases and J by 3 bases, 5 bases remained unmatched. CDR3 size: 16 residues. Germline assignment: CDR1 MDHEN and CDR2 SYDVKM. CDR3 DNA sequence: TGTGCCAGCAGTCCCGGGGACAGGGGGCACAATCAGCCCCAGCATTTT. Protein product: CASSPGDRGHNQPQHF.

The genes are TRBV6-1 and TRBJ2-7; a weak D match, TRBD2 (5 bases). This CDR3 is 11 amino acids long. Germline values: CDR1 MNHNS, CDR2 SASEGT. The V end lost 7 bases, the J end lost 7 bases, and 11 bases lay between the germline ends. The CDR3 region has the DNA TGTGCCAGCAACCCCCCGGGGGAGCAGTACTTC. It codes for CASNPPGEQYF.

CDR3 protein: CASSSRYEQYF. Written as DNA, the CDR3 is TGTGCCAGCAGTTCCCGTTACGAGCAGTACTTC. The chain recombines TRBV28 with TRBJ2-7; no firm D call. V was shortened by 4 bases and J by 4 bases, with 5 bases between the two germline ends. Germline values: CDR1 MDHEN, CDR2 SYDVKM. The CDR3 consists of 11 residues.

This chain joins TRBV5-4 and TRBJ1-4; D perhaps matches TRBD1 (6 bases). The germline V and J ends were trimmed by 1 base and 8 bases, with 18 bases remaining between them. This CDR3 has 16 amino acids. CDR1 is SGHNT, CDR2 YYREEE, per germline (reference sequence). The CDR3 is CASSLQLRGGREKLFF. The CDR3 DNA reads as TGTGCCAGCAGCTTGCAGCTACGGGGGGGGCGCGAAAAACTGTTTTTT.

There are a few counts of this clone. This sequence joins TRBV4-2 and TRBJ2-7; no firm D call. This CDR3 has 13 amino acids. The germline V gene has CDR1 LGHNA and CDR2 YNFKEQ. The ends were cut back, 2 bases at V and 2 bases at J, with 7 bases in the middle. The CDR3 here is CASSQTTTYEQYF. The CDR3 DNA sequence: TGTGCCAGCAGCCAAACTACCACCTACGAGCAGTACTTC.

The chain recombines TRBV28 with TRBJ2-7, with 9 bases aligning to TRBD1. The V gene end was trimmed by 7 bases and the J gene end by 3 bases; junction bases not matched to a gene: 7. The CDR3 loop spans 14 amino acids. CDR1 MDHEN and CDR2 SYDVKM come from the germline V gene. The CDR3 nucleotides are TGTGCCAGCACCACGAGACAGGGGGACTACGAGCAGTACTTC. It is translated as CASTTRQGDYEQYF.

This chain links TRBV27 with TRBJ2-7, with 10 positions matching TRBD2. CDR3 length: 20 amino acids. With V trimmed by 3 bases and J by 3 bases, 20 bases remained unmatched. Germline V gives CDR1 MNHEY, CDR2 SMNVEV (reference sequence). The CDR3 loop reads CASSLLDRGLAGDKVYEQYF. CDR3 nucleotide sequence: TGTGCCAGCAGTTTGCTAGACCGCGGTCTAGCGGGAGACAAGGTCTACGAGCAGTACTTC.

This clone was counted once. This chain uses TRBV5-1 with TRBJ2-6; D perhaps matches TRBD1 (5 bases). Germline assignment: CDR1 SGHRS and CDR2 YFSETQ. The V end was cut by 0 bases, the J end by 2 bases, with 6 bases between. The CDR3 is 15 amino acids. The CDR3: CASSLEGTGANVLTF. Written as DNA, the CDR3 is TGCGCCAGCAGCTTGGAGGGGACTGGGGCCAACGTCCTGACTTTC. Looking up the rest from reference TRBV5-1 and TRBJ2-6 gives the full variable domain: KAGVTQTPRYLIKTRGQQVTLSCSPISGHRSVSWYQQTPGQGLQFLFEYFSETQRNKGNFPGRFSGRQFSNSRSEMNVSTLELGDSALYLCASSLEGTGANVLTFGAGSRLTVL.

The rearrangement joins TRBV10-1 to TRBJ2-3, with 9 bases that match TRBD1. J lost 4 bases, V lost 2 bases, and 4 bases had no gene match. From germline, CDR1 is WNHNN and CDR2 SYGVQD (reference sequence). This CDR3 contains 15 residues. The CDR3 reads CASSEEDRGADTQYF. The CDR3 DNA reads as TGCGCCAGCAGTGAGGAGGACAGGGGAGCAGATACGCAGTATTTT.

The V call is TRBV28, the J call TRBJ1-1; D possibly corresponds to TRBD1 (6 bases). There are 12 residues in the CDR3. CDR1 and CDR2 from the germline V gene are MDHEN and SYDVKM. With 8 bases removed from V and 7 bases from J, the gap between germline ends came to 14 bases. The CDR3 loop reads CASRRGSLEAFF. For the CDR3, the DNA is TGTGCCAGCCGCAGGGGCTCCCTTGAAGCTTTCTTT.

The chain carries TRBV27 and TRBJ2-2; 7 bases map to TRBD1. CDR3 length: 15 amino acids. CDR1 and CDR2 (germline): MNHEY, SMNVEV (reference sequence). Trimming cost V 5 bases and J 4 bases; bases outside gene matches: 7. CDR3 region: CASSPVGQFTGELFF. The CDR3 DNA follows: TGTGCCAGCAGTCCCGTGGGACAGTTCACCGGGGAGCTGTTTTTT.

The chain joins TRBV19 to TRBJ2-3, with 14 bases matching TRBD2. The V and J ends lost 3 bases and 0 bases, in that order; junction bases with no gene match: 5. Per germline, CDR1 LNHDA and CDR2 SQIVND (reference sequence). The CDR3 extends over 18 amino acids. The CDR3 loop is CASSIGLAGGPSTDTQYF. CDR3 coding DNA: TGTGCCAGTAGTATTGGACTAGCGGGGGGCCCTAGCACAGATACGCAGTATTTT.

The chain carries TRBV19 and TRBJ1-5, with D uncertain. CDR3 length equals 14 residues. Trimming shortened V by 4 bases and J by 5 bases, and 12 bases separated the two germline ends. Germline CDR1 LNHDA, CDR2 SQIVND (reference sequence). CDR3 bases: TGTGCCAGTAGTACGGCGGGTGGGGATCAGCCCCAGCATTTT. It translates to CASSTAGGDQPQHF. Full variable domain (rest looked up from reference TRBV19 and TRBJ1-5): DGGITQSPKYLFRKEGQNVTLSCEQNLNHDAMYWYRQDPGQGLRLIYYSQIVNDFQKGDIAEGYSVSREKKESFPLTVTSAQKNPTAFYLCASSTAGGDQPQHFGDGTRLSIL.

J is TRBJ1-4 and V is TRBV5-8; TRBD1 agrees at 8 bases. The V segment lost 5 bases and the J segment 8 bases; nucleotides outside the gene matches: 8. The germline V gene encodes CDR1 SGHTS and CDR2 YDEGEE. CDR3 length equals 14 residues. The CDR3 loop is CASRPTGVGEKLFF. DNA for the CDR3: TGTGCCAGCAGACCGACAGGGGTCGGGGAAAAACTGTTTTTT. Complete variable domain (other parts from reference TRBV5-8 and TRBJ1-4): EAGVTQSPTHLIKTRGQQATLRCSPISGHTSVYWYQQALGLGLQFLLWYDEGEERNRGNFPPRFSGRQFPNYSSELNVNALELEDSALYLCASRPTGVGEKLFFGSGTQLSVL.

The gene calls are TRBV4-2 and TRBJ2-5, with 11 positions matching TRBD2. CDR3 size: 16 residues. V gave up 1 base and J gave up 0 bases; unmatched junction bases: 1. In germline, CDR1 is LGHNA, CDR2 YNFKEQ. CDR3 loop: CASSQGGLADQETQYF. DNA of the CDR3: TGTGCCAGCAGCCAAGGGGGACTAGCGGACCAAGAGACCCAGTACTTC.

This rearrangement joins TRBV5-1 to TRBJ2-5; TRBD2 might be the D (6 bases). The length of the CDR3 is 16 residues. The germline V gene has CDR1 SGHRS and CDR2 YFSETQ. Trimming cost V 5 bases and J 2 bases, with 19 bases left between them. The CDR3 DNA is TGCGCCAGCAGACCCTCCCGCGGGGCGAGGCAAGAGACCCAGTACTTC. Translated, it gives CASRPSRGARQETQYF.

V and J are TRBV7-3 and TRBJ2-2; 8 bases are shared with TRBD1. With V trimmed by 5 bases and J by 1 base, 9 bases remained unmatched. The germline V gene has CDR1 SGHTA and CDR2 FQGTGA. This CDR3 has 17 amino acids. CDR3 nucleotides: TGTGCCAGCAGCCCAACCCGGACAGGGTTGAACACCGGGGAGCTGTTTTTT. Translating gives CASSPTRTGLNTGELFF.

The CDR3 bases are TGCAGCGTTGTAGCCCGTCAAGGTGCCCTCACAGATACGCAGTATTTT. Translated, it gives CSVVARQGALTDTQYF. The gene calls are TRBV29-1 and TRBJ2-3; D not certain. From germline, CDR1 is SQVTM and CDR2 ANQGSEA. Trimming left V 4 bases short and J 2 bases short, with 19 bases between. The CDR3 is made up of 16 amino acids.

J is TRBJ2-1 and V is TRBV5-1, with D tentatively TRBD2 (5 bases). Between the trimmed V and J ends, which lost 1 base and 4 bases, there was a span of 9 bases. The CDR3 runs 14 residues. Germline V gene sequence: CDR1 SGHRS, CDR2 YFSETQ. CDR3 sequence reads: CASSLPGVYNEQFF. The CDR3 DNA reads TGCGCCAGCAGCTTGCCCGGGGTTTACAATGAGCAGTTCTTC.

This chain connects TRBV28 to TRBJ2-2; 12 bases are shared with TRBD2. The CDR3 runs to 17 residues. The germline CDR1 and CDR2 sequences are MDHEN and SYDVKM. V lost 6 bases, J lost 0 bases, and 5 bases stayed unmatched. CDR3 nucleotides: TGTGCCAGCAGACCCCTAGCGGGAGGGCCGAACACCGGGGAGCTGTTTTTT. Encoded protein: CASRPLAGGPNTGELFF.

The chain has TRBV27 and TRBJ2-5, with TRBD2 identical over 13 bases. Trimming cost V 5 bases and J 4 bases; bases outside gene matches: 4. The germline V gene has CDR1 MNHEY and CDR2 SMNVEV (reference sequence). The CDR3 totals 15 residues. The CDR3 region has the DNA TGTGCCAGCAGTCCGTGGACTAGCGGGAGAGAGACCCAGTACTTC. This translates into CASSPWTSGRETQYF.

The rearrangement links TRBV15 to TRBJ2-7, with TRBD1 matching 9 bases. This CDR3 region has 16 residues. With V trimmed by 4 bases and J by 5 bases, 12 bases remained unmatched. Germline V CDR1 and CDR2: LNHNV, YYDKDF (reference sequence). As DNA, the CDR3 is TGTGCCACCAGCACCTGGGACAGGGAGATCGGTAACGAGCAGTACTTC. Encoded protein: CATSTWDREIGNEQYF.